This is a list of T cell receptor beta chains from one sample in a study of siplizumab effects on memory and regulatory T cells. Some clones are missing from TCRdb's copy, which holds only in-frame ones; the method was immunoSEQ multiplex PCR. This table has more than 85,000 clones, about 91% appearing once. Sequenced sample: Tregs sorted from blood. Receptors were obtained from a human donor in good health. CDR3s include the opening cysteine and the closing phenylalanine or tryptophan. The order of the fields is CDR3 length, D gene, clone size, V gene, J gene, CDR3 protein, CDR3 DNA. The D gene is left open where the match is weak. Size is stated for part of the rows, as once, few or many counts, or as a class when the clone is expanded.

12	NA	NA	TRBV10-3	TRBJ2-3	CAISESADTQYF	TGTGCCATCAGTGAGTCGGCAGATACGCAGTATTTT
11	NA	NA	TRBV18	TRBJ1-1	CASSGETEAFF	TGTGCCAGCTCCGGTGAGACTGAAGCTTTCTTT
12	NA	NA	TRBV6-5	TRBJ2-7	CASSPQGYEQYF	TGTGCCAGCAGTCCACAGGGCTACGAGCAGTACTTC
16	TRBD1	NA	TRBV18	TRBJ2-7	CASSTRGPGGFYEQYF	TGTGCCAGCTCAACACGAGGGCCAGGGGGCTTCTACGAGCAGTACTTC
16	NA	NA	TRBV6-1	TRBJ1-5	CASSEAFLKDVGPQHF	TGTGCCAGCAGTGAAGCCTTCTTGAAAGATGTTGGTCCCCAGCATTTT
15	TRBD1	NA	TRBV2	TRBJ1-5	CASSEEGQENQPQHF	TGTGCCAGCAGTGAAGAGGGACAGGAGAATCAGCCCCAGCATTTT
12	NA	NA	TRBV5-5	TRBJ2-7	CASSPRDSAQYF	TGTGCCAGCAGCCCTCGGGATTCGGCGCAGTACTTC
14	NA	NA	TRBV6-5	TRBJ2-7	CASSYFSGSYEQYF	TGTGCCAGCAGTTACTTTAGCGGTTCCTACGAGCAGTACTTC
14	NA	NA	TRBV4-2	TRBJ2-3	CASSQDQGRNTQYF	TGTGCCAGCAGCCAAGATCAAGGTCGGAATACGCAGTATTTT
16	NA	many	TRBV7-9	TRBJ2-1	CASSLRGPPPGNEQFF	TGTGCCAGCAGCTTACGAGGACCCCCCCCGGGCAATGAGCAGTTCTTC
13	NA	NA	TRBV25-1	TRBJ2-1	CASSEPNLGEQFF	TGTGCCAGCAGTGAGCCCAACCTCGGTGAGCAGTTCTTC
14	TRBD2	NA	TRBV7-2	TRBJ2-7	CASSLEGGPLEQYF	TGTGCCAGCAGCTTAGAGGGAGGGCCACTGGAGCAGTACTTC
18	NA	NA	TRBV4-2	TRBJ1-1	CASSQPLLGTNGNTEAFF	TGTGCCAGCAGCCAACCCTTACTAGGGACAAATGGTAACACTGAAGCTTTCTTT
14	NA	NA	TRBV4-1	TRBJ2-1	CASSRQEGRDEQFF	TGCGCCAGCAGCCGACAAGAGGGTCGCGATGAGCAGTTCTTC
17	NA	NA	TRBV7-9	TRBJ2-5	CASSSPRVLGEKETQYF	TGTGCCAGCAGCTCACCCCGGGTGCTAGGGGAAAAAGAGACCCAGTACTTC
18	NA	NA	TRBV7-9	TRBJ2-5	CASSRNERWGSMGKTQYF	TGTGCCAGCAGCCGAAACGAGCGATGGGGGTCGATGGGGAAGACCCAGTACTTC
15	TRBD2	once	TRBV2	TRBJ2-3	CASSGPLAGGSTQYF	TGTGCCAGCAGTGGCCCTTTAGCGGGAGGGAGTACGCAGTATTTT
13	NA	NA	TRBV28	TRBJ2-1	CASSRLVYNEQFF	TGTGCCAGCAGCAGACTAGTATACAATGAGCAGTTCTTC
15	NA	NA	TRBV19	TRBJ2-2	CASSIGPGNTGELFF	TGTGCCAGTAGTATAGGGCCAGGGAACACCGGGGAGCTGTTTTTT
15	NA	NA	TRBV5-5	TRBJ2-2	CASSSRGTNTGELFF	TGTGCCAGCAGCTCCCGGGGCACGAACACCGGGGAGCTGTTTTTT
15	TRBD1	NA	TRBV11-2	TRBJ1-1	CASSRGQGTNTEAFF	TGTGCCAGCAGCCGGGGACAGGGGACGAACACTGAAGCTTTCTTT
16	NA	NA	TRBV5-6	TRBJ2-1	CASTLTGLRSYNEQFF	TGTGCCAGCACCTTAACAGGGTTACGGTCCTACAATGAGCAGTTCTTC
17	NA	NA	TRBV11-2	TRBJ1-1	CASSFTGVYGMNTEAFF	TGTGCCAGCAGCTTTACTGGGGTGTACGGCATGAACACTGAAGCTTTCTTT
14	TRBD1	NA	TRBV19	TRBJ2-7	CASSIRDRVTEQYF	TGTGCCAGTAGTATACGGGACAGGGTTACCGAGCAGTACTTC
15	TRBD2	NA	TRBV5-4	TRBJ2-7	CASSSGTSGAYEQYF	TGTGCCAGCAGCTCAGGGACTAGCGGGGCCTACGAGCAGTACTTC
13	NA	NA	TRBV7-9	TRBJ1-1	CASTLLKNTEAFF	TGTGCCAGCACCCTTTTAAAGAACACTGAAGCTTTCTTT
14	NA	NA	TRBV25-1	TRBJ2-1	CASSERRDSNEQFF	TGTGCCAGCAGTGAACGCCGGGACTCCAATGAGCAGTTCTTC
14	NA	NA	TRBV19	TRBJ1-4	CASSGSLDDEKLFF	TGTGCCAGTTCTGGGTCCCTGGACGATGAAAAACTGTTTTTT
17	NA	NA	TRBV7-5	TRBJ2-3	CARSRNLSGRAKDTQYF	TGTGCCAGAAGCCGCAACCTTAGCGGGAGGGCCAAAGATACGCAGTATTTT
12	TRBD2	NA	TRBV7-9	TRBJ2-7	CASMSLAGMKYF	TGTGCCAGCATGTCCCTAGCGGGAATGAAGTACTTC
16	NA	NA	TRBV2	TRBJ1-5	CASSGQGLPWVQPQHF	TGTGCCAGCAGTGGGCAGGGTCTCCCTTGGGTTCAGCCCCAGCATTTT
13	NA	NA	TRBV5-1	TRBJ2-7	CASSFSRQAEQYF	TGCGCCAGCAGCTTCTCCCGACAGGCCGAGCAGTACTTC
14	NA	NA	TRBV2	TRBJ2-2	CASSRRENTGELFF	TGTGCCAGCAGTCGCAGGGAGAACACCGGGGAGCTGTTTTTT
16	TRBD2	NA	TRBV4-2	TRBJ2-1	CASSLMGLAANNEQFF	TGTGCCAGCAGCCTCATGGGACTAGCGGCAAACAATGAGCAGTTCTTC
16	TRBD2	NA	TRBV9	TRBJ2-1	CASSVLGLAGVNEQFF	TGTGCCAGCAGCGTACTGGGACTAGCGGGAGTCAATGAGCAGTTCTTC
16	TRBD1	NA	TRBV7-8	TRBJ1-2	CASSFSLGQGAGGYTF	TGTGCCAGCAGTTTTTCCCTTGGACAGGGAGCGGGCGGCTACACCTTC
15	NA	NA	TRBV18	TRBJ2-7	CASSLEPDPPYEQYF	TGTGCCAGCTCACTCGAACCGGACCCACCCTACGAGCAGTACTTC
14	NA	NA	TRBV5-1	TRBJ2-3	CASSVGTSTDTQYF	TGCGCCAGCAGCGTCGGGACTAGCACAGATACGCAGTATTTT
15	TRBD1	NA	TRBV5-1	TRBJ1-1	CASSQQGAPNTEAFF	TGCGCCAGCAGCCAACAGGGGGCACCGAACACTGAAGCTTTCTTT
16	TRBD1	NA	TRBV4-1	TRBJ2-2	CASSLNKGQGAGELFF	TGCGCCAGCAGCCTAAACAAGGGACAGGGGGCCGGGGAGCTGTTTTTT
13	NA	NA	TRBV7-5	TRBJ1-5	CARRTMRGQPQHF	TGTGCCAGAAGGACAATGCGGGGTCAGCCCCAGCATTTT
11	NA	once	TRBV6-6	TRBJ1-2	CASSYSNGYTF	TGTGCCAGCAGTTACTCGAATGGCTACACCTTC